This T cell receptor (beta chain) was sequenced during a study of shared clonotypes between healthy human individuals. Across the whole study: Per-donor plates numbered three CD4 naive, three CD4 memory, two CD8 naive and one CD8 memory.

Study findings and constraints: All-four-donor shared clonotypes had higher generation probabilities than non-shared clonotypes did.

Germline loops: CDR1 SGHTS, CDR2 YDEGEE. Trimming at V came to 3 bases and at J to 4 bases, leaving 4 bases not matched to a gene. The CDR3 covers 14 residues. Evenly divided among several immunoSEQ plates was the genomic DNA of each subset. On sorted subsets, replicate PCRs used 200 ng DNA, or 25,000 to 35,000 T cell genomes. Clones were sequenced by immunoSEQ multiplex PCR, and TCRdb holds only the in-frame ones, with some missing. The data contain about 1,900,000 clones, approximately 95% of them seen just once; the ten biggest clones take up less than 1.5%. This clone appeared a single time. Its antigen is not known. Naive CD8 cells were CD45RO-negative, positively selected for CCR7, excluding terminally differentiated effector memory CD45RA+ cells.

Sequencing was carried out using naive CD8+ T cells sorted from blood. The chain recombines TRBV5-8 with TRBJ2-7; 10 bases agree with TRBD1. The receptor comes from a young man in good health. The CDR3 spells CASSSGTGAYEQYF. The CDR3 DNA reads TGTGCCAGCAGCTCCGGGACAGGGGCGTACGAGCAGTACTTC.